These 15 T cell receptor beta chains originate from one sample sequenced in a study of beta chain features in type 1 diabetes. Sequenced material consisted of expressed TCRB transcripts (all of the isolated RNA was reverse transcribed). TCRdb keeps only in-frame clones here, not all; method: immunoSEQ multiplex PCR. The data contain about 150,000 clones, 9% to 10% of them singletons. Input material: central memory CD4+ T cells from blood. Receptor source: a woman between 18 and 29 years old in good health.

This CDR3 is CASSNNGGTYGYTF. The CDR3 coding sequence is TGCGCCAGCAGCAACAACGGGGGGACCTATGGCTACACCTTC. The chain employs TRBV5-1 and TRBJ1-2; a weak D match, TRBD1 (5 bases). With 4 bases removed from V and 4 bases from J, the gap between germline ends came to 14 bases. This CDR3 has 14 amino acids. Germline V CDR1 and CDR2: SGHRS, YFSETQ.

This clone has more than one count but fewer than ten. The chain has TRBV11-1 and TRBJ2-3, with no clear D. The germline V and J ends were trimmed by 5 bases and 6 bases, with 6 bases remaining between them. The germline gives CDR1 SGHAT, CDR2 FQDESV (reference sequence). The CDR3 is 11 amino acids. The CDR3 coding sequence is TGTGCCAGCAGCCTACAGGATACGCAGTATTTT. This gives the protein CASSLQDTQYF.

CDR3 nucleotide sequence: TGCGCCACCTACCACATGGCGAGGATCAATGAGCAGTTCTTC. Its translation is CATYHMARINEQFF. The chain joins TRBV10-2 to TRBJ2-1; unclear D gene. The CDR3 is made up of 14 amino acids. The V end was cut by 10 bases, the J end by 6 bases, with 19 bases between. Germline V CDR1 and CDR2: WSHSY, SAAADI.

The rearrangement links TRBV18 to TRBJ2-5; 8 nucleotides align to TRBD1. The trim removed 3 bases at V and 2 bases at J, leaving 5 bases unmatched. The germline gives CDR1 KGHSH, CDR2 LQKENI. There are 15 residues in the CDR3. The CDR3 coding sequence is TGTGCCAGCTCACCCTCGGGACAGGTACAAGAGACCCAGTACTTC. Amino acids: CASSPSGQVQETQYF.

In its sample, this clone was seen a few times. The V gene is TRBV6-6, the J gene TRBJ1-2; unclear D gene. Trimming left V 0 bases short and J 2 bases short, with 4 bases between. The CDR3 consists of 13 residues. Germline values: CDR1 MNHNY, CDR2 SVGAGI (reference sequence). CDR3 nucleotides: TGTGCCAGCAGTTACTCGGAGAACTATGGCTACACCTTC. Its translation is CASSYSENYGYTF.

The gene calls are TRBV5-6 and TRBJ1-1; the D is unclear. The V gene lost 2 bases and the J gene lost 1 base, with 9 bases spanning the gap. The CDR3 length is 14 residues. The V gene's germline CDR1 is SGHDT and CDR2 YYEEEE. In nucleotides, the CDR3 is TGTGCCAGCAGCTTCCCACGGGGGAACACTGAAGCTTTCTTT. It translates to CASSFPRGNTEAFF.

The table lists this clone with many counts. This chain uses TRBV9 with TRBJ2-7; tentative D call: TRBD1 (5 bases). V dropped 0 bases and J dropped 6 bases, with 13 bases sitting between them. This CDR3 has 14 amino acids. CDR1 SGDLS and CDR2 YYNGEE come from the germline V gene. CDR3 bases: TGTGCCAGCAGCGTAGCTCCCCAGGGCAGCGAGCAGTACTTC. It is translated as CASSVAPQGSEQYF.

Concerning this clone: In the same sample, other DNA sequences code for this CDR3. The chain combines TRBV7-2 with TRBJ2-5; TRBD1 might be the D (6 bases). V was trimmed by 5 bases and J by 2 bases, leaving 9 bases between them. CDR3 length equals 13 residues. CDR1 and CDR2 (germline): SGHTA, FQGNSA. CDR3 in amino acids: CASSLGQQETQYF. CDR3 bases: TGTGCCAGCAGCCTCGGACAGCAAGAGACCCAGTACTTC.

The chain combines TRBV4-2 with TRBJ2-3; 8 bases match TRBD2. CDR3 length equals 15 residues. Germline CDR1 and CDR2: LGHNA and YNFKEQ. Trimming at V came to 8 bases and at J to 7 bases, leaving 14 bases not matched to a gene. CDR3 in amino acids: CASGRAGVVGNTQYF. The CDR3 nucleotides are TGTGCCAGCGGCCGAGCGGGAGTCGTCGGAAATACGCAGTATTTT.

V is TRBV5-1 and J is TRBJ2-5; 11 bases are a match to TRBD1. The length of the CDR3 is 16 residues. Trimming took 4 bases from V and 5 from J; bases not matched to a gene: 10. Per the germline V gene, CDR1 is SGHRS and CDR2 is YFSETQ. CDR3 bases: TGCGCCAGCAGCCCGGTAGGACAGGGGGCGTTGGAGACCCAGTACTTC. Translated: CASSPVGQGALETQYF.

The chain recombines TRBV18 with TRBJ1-6, with TRBD1 matching 10 bases. CDR1 KGHSH and CDR2 LQKENI come from the germline V gene. V lost 4 bases to trimming and J lost 7 bases; unmatched junction nucleotides: 4. The CDR3 is made up of 15 amino acids. CDR3 sequence: CASSRTGQGNSPLHF. For the CDR3, the DNA is TGTGCCAGCTCACGAACGGGACAGGGGAATTCACCCCTCCACTTT. Full variable domain (remainder filled in from reference TRBV18 and TRBJ1-6): NAGVMQNPRHLVRRRGQEARLRCSPMKGHSHVYWYRQLPEEGLKFMVYLQKENIIDESGMPKERFSAEFPKEGPSILRIQQVVRGDSAAYFCASSRTGQGNSPLHFGNGTRLTVT.

This clone was counted a few times. V gene TRBV20-1 combines with J gene TRBJ1-1; D is possibly TRBD1 (6 bases). This CDR3 spans 11 amino acids. V was cut by 4 bases and J by 7 bases, with 10 bases left in between. Germline CDR1 DFQATT, CDR2 SNEGSKA (reference sequence). The CDR3 coding sequence is TGCAGTGCTATAAAACAGGGTGAAGCTTTCTTT. This translates into CSAIKQGEAFF.

The chain uses TRBV5-1 and TRBJ2-1, with 7 bases fitting TRBD2. Per germline, CDR1 SGHRS and CDR2 YFSETQ. This CDR3 spans 15 amino acids. Trimming took 5 bases from V and 6 from J; bases not matched to a gene: 11. CDR3 nucleotides: TGCGCCAGCAGGGAGGCGGGAGTGGCCTTCAATGAGCAGTTCTTC. Translating gives CASREAGVAFNEQFF. Based on the CDR3 plus reference TRBV5-1 and TRBJ2-1, the full variable domain is KAGVTQTPRYLIKTRGQQVTLSCSPISGHRSVSWYQQTPGQGLQFLFEYFSETQRNKGNFPGRFSGRQFSNSRSEMNVSTLELGDSALYLCASREAGVAFNEQFFGPGTRLTVL.

V gene TRBV19 combines with J gene TRBJ1-5; the match to TRBD1 covers 9 bases. Germline values: CDR1 LNHDA, CDR2 SQIVND (reference sequence). Trimming took 9 bases from V and 7 from J; bases not matched to a gene: 13. The CDR3 has 15 residues. This chain's CDR3 is CASTGTGMVRQPQHF. The CDR3 DNA reads as TGTGCCAGCACCGGGACAGGGATGGTCCGCCAGCCCCAGCATTTT.

This clone was seen more than once but under ten times. In DNA form, the CDR3 reads TGTGCCAGCAGGGCCGGGGAAGTGAACACTGAAGCTTTCTTT. Translating gives CASRAGEVNTEAFF. This chain connects TRBV5-6 to TRBJ1-1; D is uncertain. Trimming removed 5 bases from V and 0 bases from J, with 11 bases in between. The germline V gene encodes CDR1 SGHDT and CDR2 YYEEEE. The CDR3 has 14 amino acids. Together with reference TRBV5-6 and TRBJ1-1, the CDR3 gives the full variable domain: DAGVTQSPTHLIKTRGQQVTLRCSPKSGHDTVSWYQQALGQGPQFIFQYYEEEERQRGNFPDRFSGHQFPNYSSELNVNALLLGDSALYLCASRAGEVNTEAFFGQGTRLTVV.